These T cell receptor beta chains were read from a single sample in a study of blood T cell repertoires in COVID-19. Profiling relied on immunoSEQ multiplex PCR, and the TCRdb table lists in-frame clones only, not all of them. The sample has around 300,000 clones, approximately 85% seen once; the top ten hold approximately 1%. The sample comprised PBMCs or T cells enriched from blood (not recorded which). These receptors were taken from a woman under 40 who had recovered from COVID-19. The CDR3 runs from the conserved cysteine through the conserved F or W. Each record gives: J gene, CDR3 length, V gene, clone size, D gene, CDR3 protein, CDR3 DNA. D genes are given only for firm matches. Clone size appears in some rows only: once, few, many, or a class for an expanded clone.

TRBJ2-3	17	TRBV5-1	NA	NA	CASSPLKASAPTDTQYF	TGCGCCAGCAGCCCGCTGAAAGCGTCGGCCCCCACAGATACGCAGTATTTT
TRBJ2-1	15	TRBV6-4	NA	TRBD2	CASRLGTSGYNEQFF	TGTGCCAGCAGATTGGGAACTAGCGGGTACAATGAGCAGTTCTTC
TRBJ2-1	19	TRBV6-2/TRBV6-3	NA	TRBD2	CASSYPPGLAGPNYNEQFF	TGTGCCAGCAGTTACCCGCCGGGACTAGCGGGACCAAACTACAATGAGCAGTTCTTC
TRBJ1-1	13	TRBV7-3	NA	NA	CASSSDWNTEAFF	TGTGCCAGCAGCTCCGACTGGAACACTGAAGCTTTCTTT
TRBJ1-4	15	TRBV5-4	NA	TRBD1	CASSQTEGASEKLFF	TGTGCCAGCAGCCAGACTGAGGGGGCAAGTGAAAAACTGTTTTTT
TRBJ2-7	11	TRBV12-3/TRBV12-4	NA	NA	CASSYRSEQYF	TGTGCCAGCAGTTACAGAAGCGAGCAGTACTTC
TRBJ1-3	15	TRBV7-2	few	NA	CASSLAGTSGNTIYF	TGTGCCAGCAGCTTAGCGGGGACATCCGGAAACACCATATATTTT
TRBJ2-5	15	TRBV7-3	few	NA	CASSLGASVEETQYF	TGTGCCAGCAGCTTAGGGGCTAGCGTAGAAGAGACCCAGTACTTC
TRBJ1-1	15	TRBV5-1	NA	TRBD1	CASSLRGQMYAEAFF	TGCGCCAGCAGCTTGCGGGGACAGATGTACGCTGAAGCTTTCTTT
TRBJ1-2	15	TRBV3-1/TRBV3-2	NA	NA	CASSQDDGDYYGYTF	TGTGCCAGCAGCCAAGATGACGGGGACTACTATGGCTACACCTTC
TRBJ1-4	19	TRBV7-8	NA	TRBD1	CASSPETGTGRFRFEKLFF	TGTGCCAGCAGCCCGGAGACCGGGACAGGGAGGTTTCGGTTTGAAAAACTGTTTTTT
TRBJ1-4	16	TRBV28	NA	NA	CASSPVVHERDEKLFF	TGTGCCAGCTCTCCCGTCGTCCATGAGAGAGATGAAAAACTGTTTTTT
TRBJ2-1	13	TRBV12-3/TRBV12-4	NA	NA	CASTLGNRDEQFF	TGTGCCAGCACCCTAGGAAACAGGGACGAGCAGTTCTTC
TRBJ1-2	14	TRBV18	NA	NA	CASSPQTVNDGYTF	TGTGCCAGCTCACCGCAGACAGTTAATGATGGCTACACCTTC
TRBJ1-2	12	TRBV6-5	NA	NA	CAGTDGIYGYTF	TGTGCCGGCACCGACGGGATCTATGGCTACACCTTC
TRBJ2-5	15	TRBV27	NA	TRBD2	CASSTLAGAEETQYF	TGTGCCAGCAGTACTCTAGCGGGAGCGGAAGAGACCCAGTACTTC